This paragraph reports one T cell receptor (beta chain). This CDR3 has 15 amino acids. Germline values: CDR1 MNHEY, CDR2 SMNVEV (reference sequence). V lost 5 bases, J lost 7 bases, and 20 bases lay in between. This specimen comes from a study of T cells after yellow fever vaccination. One entry per CDR3 protein results from TCRdb running MiXCR on the 5' RACE reads. The sample comprises approximately 610,000 distinct CDR3 sequences, roughly a sixth of which are singletons, and 15% to 20% rests with the top ten. The TCR comes from a young man who received the YFV17D yellow fever vaccine. The starting material was PBMCs, obtained roughly 5 days after the first yellow fever vaccination. The V gene is TRBV27, the J gene TRBJ2-5; a possible D gene is TRBD2 (5 bases). The CDR3 bases are TGTGCCAGCAGTCCCCTCTCGGGCCTTGAGGGGACCCAGTACTTC. Encoded protein: CASSPLSGLEGTQYF.